A selection of T cell receptor beta chains follows, all from one sample in a study of spatial heterogeneity in lung cancer. Via MiXCR, TCRdb re-called the 5' RACE reads, giving one row per CDR3 protein. The sample includes about 14,000 distinct CDR3 sequences, roughly a tenth seen only once; the top ten take approximately 32%. Sequencing was performed on PBMCs, taken at surgery. The receptors shown here come from a male donor with early-stage non-small cell lung cancer. Each CDR3 is given with its conserved first and last residue. D genes are given only for firm matches. A clone size is listed for some rows: how often the clone was seen (once, few, many), or a class if it is expanded.

. TRBJ2-5 many TRBV6-6 CASSLGTSQETQYF TGTGCCAGCAGCCTCGGGACTTCCCAAGAGACCCAGTACTTC
. TRBJ2-3 many TRBV6-2/TRBV6-3 CASSAGLPPEVDTQYF TGTGCCAGCAGCGCCGGGCTCCCCCCGGAGGTAGATACGCAGTATTTT
. TRBJ2-7 many TRBV5-1 CASSQGDSSYEQYF TGCGCCAGCAGCCAGGGGGACTCCTCCTACGAGCAGTACTTC
. TRBJ2-5 many TRBV3-1 CASSQTGAETQYF TGTGCCAGCAGCCAAACGGGAGCCGAGACCCAGTACTTC
TRBD2 TRBJ2-3 many TRBV7-8 CASSPRTSGSVLDTQYF TGTGCCAGCAGCCCCCGTACTAGCGGGAGTGTTTTAGATACGCAGTATTTT
TRBD1 TRBJ1-4 few TRBV7-8 CASSLTVSTGSDEKLFF TGTGCCAGCAGCTTAACCGTGTCGACAGGGAGTGACGAAAAACTGTTTTTT
TRBD2 TRBJ2-1 . TRBV6-2/TRBV6-3 CASKVSGRNEQFF TGTGCCAGCAAGGTTAGCGGGAGAAATGAGCAGTTCTTC
. TRBJ2-3 many TRBV18 CASSGGVTDTQYF TGTGCCAGCTCGGGGGGAGTGACAGATACGCAGTATTTT
TRBD1 TRBJ2-5 many TRBV3-1 CASSQETGEETQYF TGTGCCAGCAGCCAGGAGACAGGGGAGGAGACCCAGTACTTC
. TRBJ1-1 many TRBV7-9 CASSPRRGGTEAFF TGTGCCAGCAGCCCACGGCGGGGGGGCACTGAAGCTTTCTTT
TRBD1 TRBJ1-2 many TRBV14 CASSQDATGAYGYTF TGTGCCAGCAGCCAAGATGCGACAGGGGCCTATGGCTACACCTTC
. TRBJ1-1 few TRBV29-1 CSVGGGRGNLNTEAFF TGCAGCGTTGGTGGGGGACGTGGGAATTTGAACACTGAAGCTTTCTTT
TRBD2 TRBJ2-7 medium-sized TRBV7-8 CASSFTPKAGARYEQYF TGTGCCAGCAGCTTCACACCCAAAGCGGGAGCTCGGTACGAGCAGTACTTC
TRBD1 TRBJ1-1 many TRBV7-9 CASSSGTENTEAFF TGTGCCAGCAGCTCAGGGACAGAAAACACTGAAGCTTTCTTT
TRBD1 TRBJ1-2 . TRBV5-1 CASSLQDRGQEGYTF TGCGCCAGCAGCCTCCAGGACAGGGGGCAGGAGGGCTACACCTTC
. TRBJ2-5 many TRBV29-1 CSVGSPWVF TGCAGCGTTGGGTCCCCCTGGGTCTTC
. TRBJ2-7 many TRBV4-2 CASSQDSQSPGYEQYF TGTGCCAGCAGCCAAGATAGCCAGTCACCCGGGTACGAGCAGTACTTC
. TRBJ1-1 many TRBV18 CASSPAQGGEAFF TGTGCCAGCTCCCCGGCACAGGGAGGAGAAGCTTTCTTT
. TRBJ2-7 few TRBV29-1 CSVLDSRTGRGSYEQYF TGCAGCGTTCTGGACAGCCGTACGGGTAGGGGGTCGTACGAGCAGTACTTC
. TRBJ2-5 many TRBV7-9 CASSLQGSMETQYF TGTGCCAGCAGCTTACAGGGGAGCATGGAGACCCAGTACTTC
. TRBJ1-5 few TRBV7-8 CASSLDLTEYQPQHF TGTGCCAGCAGCTTAGACTTGACTGAGTATCAGCCCCAGCATTTT
TRBD1 TRBJ2-6 many TRBV18 CASSPRQGAGGANVLTF TGTGCCAGCTCACCCCGACAGGGGGCGGGAGGGGCCAACGTCCTGACTTTC
. TRBJ2-7 many TRBV7-9 CASSPAYEQYF TGTGCCAGCAGCCCCGCCTACGAGCAGTACTTC
TRBD2 TRBJ2-1 medium-sized TRBV5-1 CASRLAGAYNEQFF TGCGCCAGCAGGTTAGCGGGAGCCTACAATGAGCAGTTCTTC
. TRBJ1-4 many TRBV5-1 CASSLDRVEEKLFF TGCGCCAGCAGCTTGGACAGGGTAGAAGAAAAACTGTTTTTT
TRBD1 TRBJ2-6 few TRBV5-1 CASSQGTPGQYWSGANVLTF TGCGCCAGCAGCCAGGGGACACCGGGACAGTATTGGAGTGGGGCCAACGTCCTGACTTTC
TRBD2 TRBJ2-3 medium-sized TRBV19 CASSPVGASGGVDTQYF TGTGCCAGTAGCCCAGTCGGGGCTAGCGGAGGTGTAGATACGCAGTATTTT
. TRBJ2-1 many TRBV28 CASRSNWNEQFF TGTGCCAGCAGGTCCAATTGGAATGAGCAGTTCTTC
. TRBJ1-1 many TRBV21-1 CASSTPGPGGTEAFF TGTGCCAGCAGCACCCCCGGGCCCGGGGGCACTGAAGCTTTCTTT
TRBD1 TRBJ1-2 medium-sized TRBV27 CASSITGANYGYTF TGTGCCAGCAGTATAACAGGGGCCAACTATGGCTACACCTTC
TRBD1 TRBJ2-2 many TRBV14 CASSLFFGTADTGELFF TGTGCCAGCAGCTTGTTTTTTGGGACAGCAGACACCGGGGAGCTGTTTTTT
. TRBJ2-3 many TRBV7-3 CASSLSGLKGTQYF TGTGCCAGCAGCTTATCGGGGCTTAAGGGTACGCAGTATTTT
TRBD1 TRBJ1-2 many TRBV2 CASSEGQYGYTF TGTGCCAGCAGCGAGGGACAGTATGGCTACACCTTC
. TRBJ2-1 many TRBV20-1 CSARDQTIEQFF TGCAGTGCTAGAGATCAAACTATTGAGCAGTTCTTC
. TRBJ2-7 . TRBV27 CASSSRTEQYF TGTGCCAGCAGTTCTAGGACAGAGCAGTACTTC
. TRBJ2-3 few TRBV7-7 CASSLTPAGYDTQYF TGTGCTAGCAGCTTAACCCCGGCAGGGTATGATACGCAGTATTTT
. TRBJ1-6 many TRBV6-2/TRBV6-3 CASSYSIGGGFHSPLHF TGTGCCAGCAGTTACTCGATAGGTGGGGGCTTCCATTCACCCCTCCACTTT
. TRBJ2-3 many TRBV27 CASRTHTDTQYF TGTGCCAGCAGGACCCACACAGATACGCAGTATTTT
. TRBJ1-5 many TRBV6-5 CASSLGRNQPQHF TGTGCCAGCAGTCTAGGGAGGAATCAGCCCCAGCATTTT
TRBD1 TRBJ1-5 many TRBV7-9 CASSRTGGGQPQHF TGTGCCAGCAGCCGGACAGGGGGCGGTCAGCCCCAGCATTTT
TRBD1 TRBJ1-4 many TRBV19 CATDRGEKLFF TGTGCCACGGACAGGGGAGAAAAACTGTTTTTT
. TRBJ2-3 few TRBV7-6 CASSLGGPSKTDTQYF TGTGCCAGCAGCTTGGGGGGCCCGAGTAAGACAGATACGCAGTATTTT
TRBD1 TRBJ2-3 many TRBV24-1 CTTSDPGTATDTQYF TGTACCACCAGTGATCCAGGGACAGCCACAGATACGCAGTATTTT
. TRBJ1-3 few TRBV20-1 CSATRGSSGNTIYF TGCAGTGCTACGCGGGGAAGCTCTGGAAACACCATATATTTT
. TRBJ1-2 once TRBV20-1 CSARVGYGYTF TGCAGTGCTAGAGTGGGCTATGGCTACACCTTC
. TRBJ2-5 many TRBV5-1 CASSAQETQYF TGCGCCAGCAGCGCCCAAGAGACCCAGTACTTC
TRBD1 TRBJ2-1 many TRBV28 CASSSVLLQGAGEQFF TGTGCCAGCAGTTCCGTCCTCCTACAGGGGGCCGGTGAGCAGTTCTTC
. TRBJ1-1 many TRBV5-1 CASSLQAPGNTEAFF TGCGCCAGCAGCTTGCAGGCTCCCGGGAACACTGAAGCTTTCTTT
TRBD1 TRBJ1-1 many TRBV5-1 CASSKDVAQGATEAFF TGCGCCAGCAGCAAAGATGTCGCCCAGGGGGCCACTGAAGCTTTCTTT
. TRBJ2-7 few TRBV15 CATSRARWGGLYEQYF TGTGCCACCAGCAGAGCTCGCTGGGGGGGCCTTTACGAGCAGTACTTC
TRBD1 TRBJ2-5 . TRBV3-1 CASSQSETGLKTQYF TGTGCCAGCAGCCAATCTGAGACAGGGTTGAAGACCCAGTACTTC
. TRBJ1-5 many TRBV19 CASRHPGSNQPQHF TGTGCCAGTAGACACCCTGGAAGCAATCAGCCCCAGCATTTT
. TRBJ2-5 many TRBV28 CASSGPSRPTQYF TGTGCCAGCAGCGGGCCCTCCAGGCCGACCCAGTACTTC